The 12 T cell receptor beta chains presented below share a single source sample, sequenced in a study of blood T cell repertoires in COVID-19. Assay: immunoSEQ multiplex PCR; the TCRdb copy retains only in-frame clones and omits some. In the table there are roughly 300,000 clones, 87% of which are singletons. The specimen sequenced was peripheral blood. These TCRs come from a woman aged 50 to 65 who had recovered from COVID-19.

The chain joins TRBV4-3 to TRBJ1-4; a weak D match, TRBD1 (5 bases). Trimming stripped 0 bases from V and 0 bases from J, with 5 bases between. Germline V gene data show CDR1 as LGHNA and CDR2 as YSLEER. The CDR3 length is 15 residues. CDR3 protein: CASSQDRATNEKLFF. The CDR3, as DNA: TGCGCCAGCAGCCAAGACAGGGCAACTAATGAAAAACTGTTTTTT.

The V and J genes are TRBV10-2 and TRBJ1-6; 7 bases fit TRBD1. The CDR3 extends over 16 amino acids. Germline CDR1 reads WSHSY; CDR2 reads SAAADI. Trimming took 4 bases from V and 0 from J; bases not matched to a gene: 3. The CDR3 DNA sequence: TGCGCCAGCAGTGTAGGGACAGCCTCCTATAATTCACCCCTCCACTTT. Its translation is CASSVGTASYNSPLHF.

CDR3: CASSVGQGSGNTIYF. As DNA, the CDR3 is TGTGCCAGCAGCGTAGGTCAGGGCTCTGGAAACACCATATATTTT. The chain has TRBV9 and TRBJ1-3, with a tentative D call TRBD1 (5 bases). Trimming left V 0 bases short and J 0 bases short, with 7 bases between. Germline lookup yields CDR1 SGDLS and CDR2 YYNGEE. This CDR3 contains 15 residues. Combining the CDR3 with reference TRBV9 and TRBJ1-3 gives the whole variable domain DSGVTQTPKHLITATGQRVTLRCSPRSGDLSVYWYQQSLDQGLQFLIQYYNGEERAKGNILERFSAQQFPDLHSELNLSSLELGDSALYFCASSVGQGSGNTIYFGEGSWLTVV.

CDR3 coding DNA: TGTGCCAGCAGTGCCACGGGACTAGCGGAACAGCAGTTCTTC. Translation gives CASSATGLAEQQFF. This sequence joins TRBV11-2 and TRBJ2-1, with 11 bases identical to TRBD2. Germline lookup yields CDR1 SGHAT and CDR2 FQNNGV. V shed 6 bases and J 11 bases; nucleotides not matched to a gene: 9. The CDR3 runs to 14 residues.

In DNA form, the CDR3 reads TGCGCCAGCAGATACACTAGCGGGGGGGCCGACGAGCAGTACTTC. Translation gives CASRYTSGGADEQYF. This chain uses TRBV10-2 with TRBJ2-7, with TRBD2 matching 13 bases. Germline assignment: CDR1 WSHSY and CDR2 SAAADI. V gave up 6 bases and J gave up 5 bases; unmatched junction bases: 7. This CDR3 comprises 15 residues.

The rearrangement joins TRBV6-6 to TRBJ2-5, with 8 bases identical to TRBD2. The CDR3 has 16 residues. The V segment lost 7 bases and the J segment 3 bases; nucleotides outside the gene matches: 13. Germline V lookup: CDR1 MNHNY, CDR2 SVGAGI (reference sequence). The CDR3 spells CASTALSSGRKETQYF. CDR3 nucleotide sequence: TGTGCCAGCACCGCACTTTCTAGCGGGCGGAAAGAGACCCAGTACTTC.

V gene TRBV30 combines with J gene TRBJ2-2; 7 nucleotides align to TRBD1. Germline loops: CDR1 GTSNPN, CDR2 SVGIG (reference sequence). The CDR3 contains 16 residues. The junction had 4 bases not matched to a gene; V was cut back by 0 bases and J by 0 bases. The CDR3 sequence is CAWSVRGPSNTGELFF. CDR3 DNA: TGTGCCTGGAGTGTAAGGGGGCCTTCGAACACCGGGGAGCTGTTTTTT.

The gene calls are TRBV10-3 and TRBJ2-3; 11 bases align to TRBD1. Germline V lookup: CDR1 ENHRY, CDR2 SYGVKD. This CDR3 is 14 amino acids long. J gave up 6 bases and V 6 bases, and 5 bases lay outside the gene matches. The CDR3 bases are TGTGCCATCAGGGAGGACAGGGGGCGGGATACGCAGTATTTT. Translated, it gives CAIREDRGRDTQYF.

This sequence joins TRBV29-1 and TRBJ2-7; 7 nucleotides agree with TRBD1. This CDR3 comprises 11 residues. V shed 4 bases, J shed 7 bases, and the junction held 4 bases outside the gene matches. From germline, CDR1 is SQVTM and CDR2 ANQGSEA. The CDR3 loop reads CSVVADREQYF. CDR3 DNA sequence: TGCAGCGTTGTTGCGGACAGGGAGCAGTACTTC.

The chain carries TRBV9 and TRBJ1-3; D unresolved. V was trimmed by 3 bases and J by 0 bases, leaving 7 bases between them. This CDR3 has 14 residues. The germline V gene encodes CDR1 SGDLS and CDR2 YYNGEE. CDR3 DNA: TGTGCCAGCAGCGCCCAGATCTCTGGAAACACCATATATTTT. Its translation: CASSAQISGNTIYF. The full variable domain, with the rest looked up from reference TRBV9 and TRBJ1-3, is DSGVTQTPKHLITATGQRVTLRCSPRSGDLSVYWYQQSLDQGLQFLIQYYNGEERAKGNILERFSAQQFPDLHSELNLSSLELGDSALYFCASSAQISGNTIYFGEGSWLTVV.

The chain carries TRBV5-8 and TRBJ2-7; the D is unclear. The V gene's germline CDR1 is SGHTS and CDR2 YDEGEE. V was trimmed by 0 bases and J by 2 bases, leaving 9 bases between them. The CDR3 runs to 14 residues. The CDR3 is CASSLGDLTYEQYF. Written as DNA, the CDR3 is TGTGCCAGCAGCTTGGGCGATCTCACCTACGAGCAGTACTTC.

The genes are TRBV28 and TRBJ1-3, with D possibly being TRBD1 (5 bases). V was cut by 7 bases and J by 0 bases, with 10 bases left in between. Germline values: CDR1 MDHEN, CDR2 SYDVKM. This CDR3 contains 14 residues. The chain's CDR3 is CASTTGGSGNTIYF. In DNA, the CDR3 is TGTGCCAGCACCACGGGGGGCTCTGGAAACACCATATATTTT.